What follows are 30 T cell receptor beta chains derived from one specimen sequenced in a study of T cell repertoires in cytomegalovirus infection. MiXCR, run by TCRdb on the reads, gives a single entry per CDR3 protein. The sample lists roughly 80,000 distinct CDR3 sequences, under 30% seen once, with about 50% in the top ten. No antigen is known for these receptors. The input for sequencing was CD8+ T cells from cultured PBMCs, taken from culture after CMV antigen stimulation. The source is a human donor in good health (CMV status not recorded). Some clones in this sample may be carry-over from other donors' samples.

The chain recombines TRBV6-2 or TRBV6-3 with TRBJ2-7; 7 bases align to TRBD2. V trimming: 2 bases; J trimming: 6 bases; junction bases outside the gene matches: 7. Germline V lookup: CDR1 MNHEY, CDR2 SVGEGT. The CDR3 extends over 14 amino acids. The CDR3 DNA sequence: TGTGCCAGCAGTTACCAAGGACTAGTAGCCGAGCAGTACTTC. Its translation is CASSYQGLVAEQYF.

The genes are TRBV6-2 or TRBV6-3 and TRBJ1-1, with D perhaps matching TRBD1 (6 bases). CDR1 and CDR2 (germline): MNHEY, SVGEGT. With 0 bases removed from V and 5 bases from J, the gap between germline ends came to 10 bases. This CDR3 has 14 residues. CDR3 sequence (DNA): TGTGCCAGCAGTTACTCTGGGGGGCAGACTGAAGCTTTCTTT. Its protein is CASSYSGGQTEAFF.

The chain uses TRBV18 and TRBJ2-1; 7 bases line up with TRBD2. The CDR3 has 15 amino acids. Germline CDR1 is KGHSH and CDR2 is LQKENI. After removal of 5 bases from V and 5 bases from J, the junction contained 9 bases not matched to a gene. The CDR3 DNA reads TGTGCCAGCTCAGACCAGGGAGGGCCCGACAATGAGCAGTTCTTC. This translates into CASSDQGGPDNEQFF.

The chain employs TRBV27 and TRBJ1-5, with TRBD1 as a possible D gene (5 bases). The germline gives CDR1 MNHEY, CDR2 SMNVEV (reference sequence). V lost 2 bases and J 5 bases, leaving 16 bases between the germline ends. CDR3 size: 16 residues. The CDR3 coding sequence is TGTGCCAGCAGTTTAGGGGGGACGATGGCACATCAGCCCCAGCATTTT. It codes for CASSLGGTMAHQPQHF.

The gene calls are TRBV27 and TRBJ2-3; 12 bases align to TRBD1. The CDR3 runs 17 residues. V trimming: 6 bases; J trimming: 3 bases; junction bases outside the gene matches: 10. CDR1 MNHEY and CDR2 SMNVEV come from the germline V gene (reference sequence). In DNA, the CDR3 is TGTGCCAGCAGAGCCGGGACAGGGGGCGCTTGGACAGATACGCAGTATTTT. It encodes CASRAGTGGAWTDTQYF.

Points on this clonotype: At one end, the junction sequence differs from germline, possibly due to a read error. This sequence joins TRBV7-3 and TRBJ2-6; D may be TRBD1 (6 bases). CDR1 SGHTA and CDR2 FQGTGA come from the germline V gene. The CDR3 covers 18 residues. CDR3 region: CASSSIRQELRGVNVLTF. The CDR3 DNA sequence: TGTGCCAGCAGCTCGATCCGACAGGAACTACGAGGGGTCAACGTCCTGACTTTC. Together with reference TRBV7-3 and TRBJ2-6, the CDR3 gives the full variable domain: GAGVSQTPSNKVTEKGKYVELRCDPISGHTALYWYRQSLGQGPEFLIYFQGTGAADDSGLPNDRFFAVRPEGSVSTLKIQRTERGDSAVYLCASSSIRQELRGVNVLTFGAGSRLTVL.

This clonotype was observed at least ten times. The J gene is TRBJ2-2, the V gene TRBV10-3, with no clear D. This CDR3 has 15 residues. The germline gives CDR1 ENHRY, CDR2 SYGVKD. Trimming took off 4 bases at V and 0 bases at J, with 9 bases between the two ends. The CDR3 DNA reads as TGTGCCATCAGTGGGTTGACTCCGAACACCGGGGAGCTGTTTTTT. It codes for CAISGLTPNTGELFF.

This clonotype was seen once. The CDR3 loop is CASSLEDRDLNYGYTF. CDR3 coding DNA: TGTGCCAGCAGTCTAGAGGACAGGGACCTTAACTATGGCTACACCTTC. The chain has TRBV27 and TRBJ1-2; TRBD1 aligns across 8 bases. The CDR3 sequence is 16 residues long. The trim removed 5 bases at V and 1 base at J, leaving 9 bases unmatched. Germline assignment: CDR1 MNHEY and CDR2 SMNVEV (reference sequence).

This clonotype was seen at least ten times. CDR3 in amino acids: CASSLWPVLDTQYF. The CDR3 coding sequence is TGTGCCAGCAGTTTATGGCCCGTTTTGGATACGCAGTATTTT. The V and J genes are TRBV12-3 or TRBV12-4 and TRBJ2-3; D gene unclear. Trimming cost V 2 bases and J 6 bases, with 12 bases left between them. The CDR3 length is 14 residues.

This clonotype was recorded at least ten times. The V call is TRBV6-2 or TRBV6-3, the J call TRBJ2-2; no reliable D call. The CDR3 spans 14 residues. From germline, CDR1 is MNHEY and CDR2 SVGEGT. Trimming removed 0 bases from V and 6 bases from J, with 8 bases in between. CDR3 sequence reads: CASSYSGVAGELFF. The DNA of the CDR3 is TGTGCCAGCAGTTACTCGGGCGTTGCCGGGGAGCTGTTTTTT.

This clonotype has at least ten counts. CDR3 in amino acids: CASRGTGVRLGPDYSNYGYTF. CDR3 DNA sequence: TGTGCCAGCAGGGGGACTGGAGTTCGACTTGGACCGGACTATTCCAACTATGGCTACACCTTC. The rearrangement uses TRBV9 and TRBJ1-2, with D possibly TRBD1 on 5 matching bases. Germline assignment: CDR1 SGDLS and CDR2 YYNGEE. The V end lost 5 bases, the J end lost 2 bases, and 34 bases lay between the germline ends. There are 21 residues in the CDR3.

This clonotype was detected only a few times. This chain connects TRBV11-2 to TRBJ2-3; TRBD2 agrees at 10 bases. Trimming at V came to 5 bases and at J to 0 bases, leaving 2 bases not matched to a gene. This CDR3 is 15 amino acids long. Germline loops: CDR1 SGHAT, CDR2 FQNNGV. The CDR3 reads CASSPSGGSTDTQYF. The CDR3 DNA reads TGTGCCAGCAGCCCTAGCGGGGGAAGCACAGATACGCAGTATTTT.

The sample holds one count of this clonotype. This chain joins TRBV13 and TRBJ2-3; D remains ambiguous. Germline values: CDR1 PRHDT, CDR2 FYEKMQ (reference sequence). The length of the CDR3 is 13 residues. V lost 6 bases, J lost 1 base, and 8 bases lay in between. This CDR3 reads CASRKFGTDTQYF. The DNA of the CDR3 is TGTGCCAGCAGGAAATTTGGCACAGATACGCAGTATTTT.

CDR3 nucleotide sequence: TGTGCCTGGAGTGGAGGGAACAATCAGCCCCAGCATTTT. Translation gives CAWSGGNNQPQHF. This chain uses TRBV30 with TRBJ1-5; D gene ambiguous. The CDR3 extends over 13 amino acids. The V and J ends lost 1 base and 3 bases respectively, with 7 bases between them. Germline V lookup: CDR1 GTSNPN, CDR2 SVGIG (reference sequence).

This chain links TRBV19 with TRBJ2-3, with D perhaps TRBD1 (5 bases). The CDR3 is 16 residues long. Trimming cost V 6 bases and J 0 bases, with 16 bases left between them. Germline V gene lookup returns CDR1 LNHDA and CDR2 SQIVND (reference sequence). CDR3 coding DNA: TGTGCCAGTAGCCCTGTGACAGTTCCTAGCACAGATACGCAGTATTTT. Translation: CASSPVTVPSTDTQYF.

This clonotype was found many times. The CDR3 DNA sequence: TGTGCCAGCAGAACTAGCGGGAGGTACAATGAGCAGTTCTTC. This translates into CASRTSGRYNEQFF. This chain uses TRBV27 with TRBJ2-1; 12 bases line up with TRBD2. Germline CDR1 is MNHEY and CDR2 is SMNVEV (reference sequence). This CDR3 contains 14 residues. Trimming cost V 6 bases and J 4 bases; bases outside gene matches: 1.

This clonotype was counted a few times. This chain joins TRBV12-5 and TRBJ2-3; 8 bases are a match to TRBD2. V dropped 4 bases and J dropped 4; count of bases not matched to a gene: 4. CDR3 size: 14 residues. Germline V gene data show CDR1 as LGHNT and CDR2 as FRNRAP. CDR3 sequence (DNA): TGTGCTAGTGGTTCTGGACTAGCTGCAGATACGCAGTATTTT. It encodes CASGSGLAADTQYF.

This clonotype occurred a few times. CDR3 bases: TGTGCCAGCAGCCGGACGGAAAATAATTCACCCCTCCACTTT. Protein product: CASSRTENNSPLHF. This chain joins TRBV7-9 and TRBJ1-6; D is unresolved. Per germline, CDR1 SEHNR and CDR2 FQNEAQ (reference sequence). The V end lost 5 bases, the J end lost 5 bases, and 10 bases lay between the germline ends. This CDR3 region has 14 residues.

This clonotype was seen ten or more times. The chain recombines TRBV7-8 with TRBJ1-2; D not resolved. The CDR3 consists of 15 residues. The germline gives CDR1 SGHVS, CDR2 FQNEAQ. V lost 1 base and J 8 bases, leaving 17 bases between the germline ends. The CDR3 region has the DNA TGTGCCAGCAGCTTAGATGCGACACACGGGGAAGGCTACACCTTC. Residues: CASSLDATHGEGYTF.

The CDR3 sequence: CASSPSSRREQYF. The CDR3 nucleotides read TGTGCCAGCAGTCCTTCTAGCCGCCGCGAGCAGTACTTC. The rearrangement links TRBV28 to TRBJ2-7, with D possibly being TRBD2 (5 bases). The CDR3 sequence is 13 residues long. Trimming removed 5 bases at V and 6 bases at J, with 14 bases between. The germline V gene has CDR1 MDHEN and CDR2 SYDVKM.

There are many counts of this clonotype. The chain recombines TRBV24-1 with TRBJ2-6; TRBD1 aligns across 8 bases. The V segment lost 3 bases and the J segment 0 bases; nucleotides outside the gene matches: 6. The germline gives CDR1 KGHDR, CDR2 SFDVKD. The CDR3 runs to 18 residues. CDR3: CATSDIGQGGSGANVLTF. The DNA for the CDR3 is TGTGCCACCAGTGATATTGGACAGGGCGGCTCTGGGGCCAACGTCCTGACTTTC.

A note on this clonotype: Sequence at one end of the junction differs from germline and may be a read error. The chain couples TRBV10-1 to TRBJ2-2, with unresolved D. The germline gives CDR1 WNHNN, CDR2 SYGVQD (reference sequence). The CDR3 is 13 amino acids. The CDR3 here is CASSKSKSGELFF. In nucleotides, the CDR3 is TGCGCCAGCAGTAAGTCGAAATCCGGGGAGCTGTTTTTT.

This clonotype was seen many times. The chain has TRBV28 and TRBJ1-5; 7 bases match TRBD1. The CDR3 totals 15 residues. Germline V CDR1 and CDR2: MDHEN, SYDVKM. The J segment lost 9 bases and the V segment lost 2 bases, leaving 10 bases of the junction unmatched. The CDR3 nucleotides read TGTGCCAGCAGTTTAGTCCAGGGGGGCTATCGGCCCCAGCATTTT. Amino acid sequence: CASSLVQGGYRPQHF.

This clonotype was counted at least ten times. The chain is built from TRBV2 and TRBJ2-5; unclear D gene. CDR1 is SNHLY and CDR2 is FYNNEI in the germline V gene. The CDR3 extends over 17 amino acids. Deletions cut 5 bases from V and 0 bases from J, with 19 bases between. The CDR3 loop reads CASSRTLGSSYQETQYF. The CDR3 DNA follows: TGTGCCAGCAGTCGTACACTGGGTAGTTCGTACCAAGAGACCCAGTACTTC. The whole variable domain, filled in from reference TRBV2 and TRBJ2-5, reads EPEVTQTPSHQVTQMGQEVILRCVPISNHLYFYWYRQILGQKVEFLVSFYNNEISEKSEIFDDQFSVERPDGSNFTLKIRSTKLEDSAMYFCASSRTLGSSYQETQYFGPGTRLLVL.

This clonotype was recorded many times. Sequence at one end of the junction differs from germline and may be a read error. The CDR3 loop is CASSDGLDPNNEQFF. In DNA form, the CDR3 reads TGTGCTAGCAGCGACGGACTAGACCCAAACAATGAGCAGTTCTTC. V and J are TRBV7-7 and TRBJ2-1, with TRBD2 matching 7 bases. The germline V gene encodes CDR1 SSHAT and CDR2 FNYEAQ (reference sequence). This CDR3 has 15 amino acids.

Many counts were recorded for this clonotype. The rearrangement joins TRBV7-9 to TRBJ2-3; 9 nucleotides align to TRBD1. The J segment lost 4 bases and the V segment lost 3 bases, leaving 8 bases of the junction unmatched. The CDR3 covers 16 residues. Germline V gene data show CDR1 as SEHNR and CDR2 as FQNEAQ (reference sequence). CDR3 in DNA: TGTGCCAGCAGCTTTACCGGACAGGGGCTGGCAGATACGCAGTATTTT. Translated: CASSFTGQGLADTQYF.

The rearrangement joins TRBV11-2 to TRBJ1-1, with D unclear. The CDR3 runs to 15 residues. Trimming cost V 1 base and J 3 bases, with 12 bases left between them. Germline CDR1 reads SGHAT; CDR2 reads FQNNGV. CDR3 residues: CASSLGHGDYTEAFF. In nucleotides, the CDR3 is TGTGCCAGCAGCTTAGGGCATGGTGATTACACTGAAGCTTTCTTT.

The sample holds many counts of this clonotype. In DNA form, the CDR3 reads TGTGCCATCAGGGGCATAGGGACCACAGATACGCAGTATTTT. It specifies CAIRGIGTTDTQYF. This chain links TRBV10-3 with TRBJ2-3; D might be TRBD1 or TRBD2, each matching 5 bases. V gave up 6 bases and J gave up 2 bases, with 12 bases separating them. CDR1 ENHRY and CDR2 SYGVKD come from the germline V gene. The CDR3 has 14 amino acids.

This clonotype appeared a few times. The J gene is TRBJ2-3, the V gene TRBV5-1; the D is unclear. This CDR3 has 15 amino acids. V was shortened by 1 base and J by 0 bases, with 9 bases between the two germline ends. CDR1 is SGHRS and CDR2 is YFSETQ in the germline V gene. CDR3 coding DNA: TGCGCCAGCAGCTTGAGTGCGGCTAGCACAGATACGCAGTATTTT. Its translation is CASSLSAASTDTQYF.

This clonotype was seen more than once but under ten times. V and J are TRBV4-1 and TRBJ1-5, with D perhaps matching TRBD1 (5 bases). V was pared by 4 bases and J by 10 bases, with 17 bases between. The CDR3 has 14 amino acids. The germline V gene encodes CDR1 MGHRA and CDR2 YSYEKL. CDR3: CASSPETALEPQHF. As DNA, the CDR3 is TGCGCCAGCAGCCCAGAGACAGCTTTAGAACCCCAGCATTTT.